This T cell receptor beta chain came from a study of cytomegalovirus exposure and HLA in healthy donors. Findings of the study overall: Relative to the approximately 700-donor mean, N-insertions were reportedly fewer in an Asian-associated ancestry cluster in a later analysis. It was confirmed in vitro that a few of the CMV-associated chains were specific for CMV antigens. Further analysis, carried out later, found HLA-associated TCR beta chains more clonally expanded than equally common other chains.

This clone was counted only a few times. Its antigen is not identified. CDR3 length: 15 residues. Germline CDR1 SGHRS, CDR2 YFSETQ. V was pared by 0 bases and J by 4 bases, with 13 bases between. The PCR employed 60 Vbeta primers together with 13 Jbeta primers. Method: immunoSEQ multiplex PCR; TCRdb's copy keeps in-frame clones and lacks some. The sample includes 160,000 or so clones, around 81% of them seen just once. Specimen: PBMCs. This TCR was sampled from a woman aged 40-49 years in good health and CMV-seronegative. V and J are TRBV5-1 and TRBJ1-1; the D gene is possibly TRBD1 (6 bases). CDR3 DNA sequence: TGCGCCAGCAGCTTGGAGGGGGACAAAGGCACTGAAGCTTTCTTT. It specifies CASSLEGDKGTEAFF.